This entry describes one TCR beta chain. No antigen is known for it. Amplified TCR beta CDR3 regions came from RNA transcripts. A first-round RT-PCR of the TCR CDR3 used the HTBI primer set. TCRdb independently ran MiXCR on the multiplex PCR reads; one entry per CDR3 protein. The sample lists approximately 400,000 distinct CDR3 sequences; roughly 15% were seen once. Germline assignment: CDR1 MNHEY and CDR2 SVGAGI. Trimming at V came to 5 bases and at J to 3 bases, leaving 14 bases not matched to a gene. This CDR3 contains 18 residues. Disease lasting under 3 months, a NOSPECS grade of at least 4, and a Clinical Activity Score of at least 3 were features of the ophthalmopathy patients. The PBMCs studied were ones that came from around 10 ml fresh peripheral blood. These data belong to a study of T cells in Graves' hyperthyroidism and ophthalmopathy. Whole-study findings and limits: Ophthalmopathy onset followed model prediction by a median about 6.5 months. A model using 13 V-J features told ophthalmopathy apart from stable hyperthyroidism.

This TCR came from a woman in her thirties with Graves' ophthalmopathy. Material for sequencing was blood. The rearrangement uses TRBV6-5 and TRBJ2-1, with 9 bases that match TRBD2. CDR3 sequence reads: CASSHDTSSGAFYNEQFF. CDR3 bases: TGTGCCAGCAGTCACGACACATCTAGCGGGGCCTTCTACAATGAGCAGTTCTTC.